This T cell receptor (beta chain) emerged from a study of HIV-infected patients and healthy controls. Germline CDR1 is SQVTM and CDR2 is ANQGSEA. V shed 5 bases, J shed 8 bases, and the junction held 14 bases outside the gene matches. The CDR3 is made up of 16 amino acids. The repertoire came from unfractionated whole blood and reflected all unsorted peripheral T cells. Alpha and beta constant-region primers primed reverse transcription of about 500 ng RNA. Each of the alpha and beta chains got its own library through chain-specific third strand synthesis with indices. Via MiXCR, TCRdb re-called the 5' RACE reads, giving one row per CDR3 protein. The repertoire holds about 15,000 distinct CDR3 sequences, with approximately 5.8% as singletons. This clonotype is deemed medium-sized.

Input material: blood. The V and J genes are TRBV29-1 and TRBJ2-3; TRBD2 matches 12 bases. The receptor comes from an adult in good health. The CDR3: CSVPSGGAFDGGTQYF. CDR3 bases: TGCAGCGTTCCTAGCGGGGGGGCTTTTGACGGCGGTACGCAGTATTTT.